This T cell receptor beta chain derives from a study of shared clonotypes between healthy human individuals (dated by TCRdb to about 2020). About the full investigation: A couple of women and three men aged 18 to 49 years were included in the cohort. Blood TCR repertoires of roughly five healthy adults were deeply sequenced to estimate repertoire size and the extent of clonotype sharing between individuals. Each donor's leukapheresis produced roughly between roughly 0.85 and 9 billion PBMCs. To increase sequencing depth and limit assay-specific biases, TCR repertoire library preparation and sequencing were carried out by different laboratories using diverse techniques. For each donor, CD4 naive and CD4 memory were each given three plates, CD8 naive was given two plates, and CD8 memory was given one plate. Findings and caveats that apply to the study as a whole: The small number of donors limited the genetic and exposure-history diversity represented. Sampling was limited to blood, and TCR repertoires in tissue likely differ from TCR repertoires in blood. Compared with non-shared clonotypes, the clonotypes found in all four sorted-subset donors had higher generation probabilities. Pairwise subsampling indicated that sequencing depth was expected to affect the degree of clonotype sharing among donors. Naive subsets generally had larger estimated clonotype richness than memory subsets did. Sharing across several donors was observed for 5% to 6.5% of naive CD4, over 3% of naive CD8, about 2.3% of memory CD4, and around 0.4% of memory CD8 clonotypes. Even with the large sequencing depth, rarefaction of the sorted-subset datasets indicated that sequencing was incomplete.

The donors were healthy, HIV-negative adults with no recently reported acute infections or vaccinations. Only Caucasian adults living in Nashville, Tennessee, USA were represented among the donors. CD4+ T cells were enriched by magnetic negative selection; naive cells were then positively selected on CD45RA, and the negative fraction formed the memory subset. After blood collection by leukapheresis, PBMCs were isolated using Ficoll-Histopaque density gradient centrifugation and then cryopreserved in the vapor phase of liquid nitrogen. Purity and quantity of every magnetically sorted T cell population were checked by analytical flow cytometry. Each sorted fraction had its genomic DNA isolated and then quantified by UV absorbance on a Nanodrop 2000c. As encoded in the germline V gene, CDR1 is SGHRS while CDR2 is YFSETQ. Germline trimming amounts to 2 bases on V and 3 bases on J, with 7 as the count of junction bases outside the gene matches. The cysteine opens and the phenylalanine closes a CDR3 of 15 amino acids. This entry keeps only the CDR3 DNA: 45 bases, framed from base 1.

A remark on this clone: The target of this receptor is not known. There are no base qualities to consult, and no much larger clone falls within one base.

Using the deep immunoSEQ assay, multiplex PCR amplified TCR CDR3 regions from genomic DNA. For each cell subset, the extracted genomic DNA was distributed evenly across all wells of several immunoSEQ 96-well plates, and each plate served as one replicate. Each replicate PCR for sorted subsets received around 210 ng genomic DNA, equal to about 29,000 T cell genomes. Purified libraries were measured with a Qubit 3.0 fluorometer, size-checked on a Bioanalyzer 2100, and measured again with the KAPA Library Quantification kit. Each immunoSEQ 96-well plate was sequenced on its own single-read 150-cycle Illumina NextSeq 550 flow cell. Regarding the original processing steps: Because the immunoSEQ output included only junctional sequences and no quality scores, the filtering could not be the same as the filtering used for full-length reads. Sequences were annotated with PyIR, a Python wrapper for IgBLAST v1.9, and V/J genes and CDR3 were assigned using IMGT germline references. Any read was removed if the V/J assignment was weak (E-value above 1e-6), the CDR3 was missing, or the read contained stop codons, out-of-frame junctions, or ambiguous translated residues. V3J clonotypes were defined as sequences sharing an identical inferred V gene, J gene, and CDR3 amino acid sequence. Percentage overlap between repertoires was computed as shared unique clonotypes divided by the size of the smaller repertoire. RTK rarefaction, the Chao1 estimator, and Recon v2.1 estimates of unobserved clonotypes were used to assess repertoire richness. Generation probabilities for all TCRbeta clonotypes obtained by the gDNA method from a handful of donors were computed using OLGA. TCRdb's version of the immuneACCESS table is confined to in-frame rearrangements and falls short of the full clone set. An unresolved V gene accounts for under half of the shortfall where checked; the remainder is of unknown origin. That table is the source of V, J and clone size, and D and trimming were worked out from the DNA. The sample table records a few hundred thousand clones; approximately 97% of these occur just once. Of the sample, 0.057% is held by the ten largest clones.

The receptor's source is a woman aged 25 to 39 in good health. This sequence uses TRBV5-1 and TRBJ1-1; TRBD1 agrees with 7 junctional bases. Sequencing was performed on naive CD4+ T cells sorted from blood. What this sample's cell subset or site label stands for: CD45RA+ positively selected. Read as DNA, the sequence is TGCGCCAGCAGCTTTTGGGCAGGGGGAGACACTGAAGCTTTCTTT. Its amino acids are CASSFWAGGDTEAFF.